A single sample is the source of the 27 T cell receptor beta chains below, sequenced in a study of shared clonotypes between healthy human individuals. Naive CD8 cells were CD45RO-negative, positively selected for CCR7, excluding terminally differentiated effector memory CD45RA+ cells. The method was immunoSEQ multiplex PCR; TCRdb's version includes in-frame clones alone and lacks a portion of them. The data hold about 2,100,000 clones, with about 92% observed a single time. The sample comprised naive CD8+ T cells from PBMCs. Every receptor here comes from a man aged 18 to 35 in good health. Some clones in this sample may be carry-over from other donors' samples.

The chain recombines TRBV28 with TRBJ2-2; 11 bases match TRBD2. Germline CDR1 is MDHEN and CDR2 is SYDVKM. The trim removed 7 bases at V and 5 bases at J, leaving 12 bases unmatched. The CDR3 covers 17 residues. The CDR3 is CASNIAGGPALTGELFF. The CDR3 DNA follows: TGTGCCAGCAACATAGCGGGAGGGCCCGCCTTAACCGGGGAGCTGTTTTTT.

Of note for this clone: One junction end does not reproduce the germline sequence, and a read error may be involved. V gene TRBV6-1 combines with J gene TRBJ1-2; a possible D gene is TRBD1 (5 bases). Germline V gene lookup returns CDR1 MNHNS and CDR2 SASEGT. This CDR3 contains 15 residues. CDR3 amino acids: CASSKGMDKGYSYTF. The DNA for the CDR3 is TGTGCCAGCAGCAAGGGGATGGACAAGGGCTATAGCTACACCTTC.

The genes are TRBV6-6 and TRBJ1-4; D is perhaps TRBD1 (6 bases). The CDR3 is made up of 16 amino acids. The V gene's germline CDR1 is MNHNY and CDR2 SVGAGI (reference sequence). With 5 bases removed from V and 2 bases from J, the gap between germline ends came to 15 bases. CDR3 bases: TGTGCCAGCAGTCAACTTCTACAGGGTACTAATGAAAAACTGTTTTTT. This encodes CASSQLLQGTNEKLFF.

The rearrangement uses TRBV27 and TRBJ2-5, with 8 positions matching TRBD1. The J call may not be correct, given that the DNA end is closer to TRBJ2-7. Germline V gives CDR1 MNHEY, CDR2 SMNVEV (reference sequence). The CDR3 length is 14 residues. CDR3 in amino acids: CASGDRGTASEQYF. The CDR3 coding sequence is TGTGCCAGCGGCGACAGGGGCACTGCCTCCGAGCAGTACTTC.

The chain couples TRBV4-3 to TRBJ1-6; D call uncertain. Per germline, CDR1 LGHNA and CDR2 YSLEER. The V end was cut by 0 bases, the J end by 8 bases, with 11 bases between. This CDR3 comprises 15 residues. The CDR3 region has the DNA TGCGCCAGCAGCCAAGACAGACACGAGTATTCACCCCTCCACTTT. It codes for CASSQDRHEYSPLHF.

The chain has TRBV28 and TRBJ1-3, with D unclear. The germline V gene has CDR1 MDHEN and CDR2 SYDVKM. The V and J ends lost 3 bases and 0 bases respectively, with 6 bases between them. The CDR3 covers 14 residues. This CDR3 reads CASSFASSGNTIYF. The CDR3 nucleotides are TGTGCCAGCAGTTTTGCTTCCTCTGGAAACACCATATATTTT. Together with reference TRBV28 and TRBJ1-3, the CDR3 gives the full variable domain: DVKVTQSSRYLVKRTGEKVFLECVQDMDHENMFWYRQDPGLGLRLIYFSYDVKMKEKGDIPEGYSVSREKKERFSLILESASTNQTSMYLCASSFASSGNTIYFGEGSWLTVV.

This sequence joins TRBV7-2 and TRBJ1-1; D might be TRBD1 (5 bases). The V gene's germline CDR1 is SGHTA and CDR2 FQGNSA. The V end was cut by 5 bases, the J end by 1 base, with 11 bases between. The CDR3 has 14 residues. CDR3 sequence: CASSPPTENTEAFF. The CDR3 region has the DNA TGTGCCAGCAGCCCCCCGACAGAGAACACTGAAGCTTTCTTT.

This rearrangement joins TRBV7-9 to TRBJ2-5, with D perhaps TRBD1 or TRBD2 (5 bases each). The CDR3 loop spans 15 amino acids. Trimming took 5 bases from V and 10 from J, leaving 23 bases between them. CDR1 and CDR2 from the germline V gene are SEHNR and FQNEAQ (reference sequence). The DNA for the CDR3 is TGTGCCAGCAGCCCACCCGGGACCGGGTTCTTGGTCCAGTACTTC. Encoded protein: CASSPPGTGFLVQYF.

This sequence joins TRBV9 and TRBJ2-1; TRBD2 matches at 7 bases. Germline loops: CDR1 SGDLS, CDR2 YYNGEE. Unmatched junction bases numbered 7, after V lost 4 bases and J lost 0 bases. The CDR3 covers 16 residues. Written as DNA, the CDR3 is TGTGCCAGCAGCTCACGTCCGGGGGGCTCCTACAATGAGCAGTTCTTC. It specifies CASSSRPGGSYNEQFF.

The CDR3 DNA reads as TGTGCCAGCAGTTTAGGAACAGGGAGGCTGGGCTACACCTTC. Translating it yields CASSLGTGRLGYTF. The chain combines TRBV27 with TRBJ1-2; maybe TRBD1 (6 bases). Germline CDR1 reads MNHEY; CDR2 reads SMNVEV (reference sequence). The V end lost 2 bases, the J end lost 8 bases, and 15 bases lay between the germline ends. The CDR3 covers 14 residues.

This clone was detected only once. The chain has TRBV29-1 and TRBJ1-2; 7 bases are shared with TRBD1. Germline loops: CDR1 SQVTM, CDR2 ANQGSEA. CDR3 size: 13 residues. J lost 8 bases, V lost 6 bases, and 12 bases had no gene match. CDR3 sequence reads: CSVPEIGQEGYTF. The DNA for the CDR3 is TGCAGCGTCCCCGAAATTGGACAGGAGGGCTACACCTTC.

The chain links TRBV5-1 to TRBJ1-5, with 7 bases fitting TRBD1. Per the germline V gene, CDR1 is SGHRS and CDR2 is YFSETQ. The CDR3 loop spans 20 amino acids. Trimming took 1 base from V and 0 from J; bases not matched to a gene: 16. The CDR3 loop reads CASSLRDGQALSYSNQPQHF. The CDR3 coding sequence is TGCGCCAGCAGCTTGCGCGATGGACAGGCCCTATCTTATAGCAATCAGCCCCAGCATTTT.

Of note for this clone: Other DNA sequences from this sample encode an identical CDR3 as well. The V call is TRBV4-1, the J call TRBJ1-3, with 7 bases lining up with TRBD1. Germline CDR1 MGHRA, CDR2 YSYEKL. Germline trimming cut 0 bases from V and 4 bases from J; bases unmatched to any gene: 3. This CDR3 has 15 residues. The CDR3 DNA follows: TGCGCCAGCAGCCAAGACAGGGGGTCAGGAAACACCATATATTTT. Amino acids: CASSQDRGSGNTIYF.

The chain uses TRBV7-6 and TRBJ2-1, with D perhaps TRBD2 (6 bases). The V end was cut by 4 bases, the J end by 5 bases, with 21 bases between. This CDR3 is 17 amino acids long. Germline CDR1 is SGHVS and CDR2 is FNYEAQ. CDR3 DNA: TGTGCCAGCAGCTCATGGTATGGGGCTAGCGTCAACAATGAGCAGTTCTTC. It codes for CASSSWYGASVNNEQFF.

The rearrangement uses TRBV7-7 and TRBJ2-1; TRBD2 might be the D (7 bases). Germline CDR1 and CDR2: SSHAT and FNYEAQ (reference sequence). V gave up 1 base and J gave up 5 bases, with 12 bases separating them. This CDR3 spans 15 amino acids. The CDR3 DNA reads as TGTGCCAGCAGCTTAGGGGCGGGGGCCCACAATGAGCAGTTCTTC. Its translation is CASSLGAGAHNEQFF. Full variable domain (rest looked up from reference TRBV7-7 and TRBJ2-1): GAGVSQSPRYKVTKRGQDVTLRCDPISSHATLYWYQQALGQGPEFLTYFNYEAQPDKSGLPSDRFSAERPEGSISTLTIQRTEQRDSAMYRCASSLGAGAHNEQFFGPGTRLTVL.

The chain is built from TRBV11-2 and TRBJ2-7; 7 bases align to TRBD1. The CDR3 is 15 amino acids. Trimming removed 0 bases from V and 3 bases from J; junction bases left unmatched: 5. Germline CDR1 SGHAT, CDR2 FQNNGV. CDR3 loop: CASSLDGGTVYEQYF. CDR3 sequence (DNA): TGTGCCAGCAGCTTAGATGGTGGGACAGTCTACGAGCAGTACTTC.

The chain links TRBV5-8 to TRBJ1-1; perhaps TRBD1 as D (6 bases). CDR1 SGHTS and CDR2 YDEGEE come from the germline V gene. This CDR3 has 14 residues. V lost 6 bases and J 3 bases, leaving 15 bases between the germline ends. The CDR3 sequence: CASNERPGDTEAFF. CDR3 coding DNA: TGTGCCAGCAATGAACGTCCAGGGGACACTGAAGCTTTCTTT.

On this clone: The same CDR3 can be traced to other DNA sequences in this sample. The chain recombines TRBV9 with TRBJ2-1; TRBD2 matches 11 bases. V lost 4 bases to trimming and J lost 8 bases; unmatched junction nucleotides: 5. The CDR3 runs 14 residues. Germline CDR1 reads SGDLS; CDR2 reads YYNGEE. The CDR3 loop reads CASSNSGRADEQFF. The CDR3 nucleotides are TGTGCCAGCAGCAATAGCGGGAGGGCCGATGAGCAGTTCTTC.

This clone came up once. The chain couples TRBV5-6 to TRBJ2-1; D uncertain. Germline loops: CDR1 SGHDT, CDR2 YYEEEE. V lost 0 bases and J 6 bases, leaving 4 bases between the germline ends. There are 12 residues in the CDR3. This CDR3 reads CASSLGFNEQFF. Here the CDR3 DNA reads TGTGCCAGCAGCTTGGGGTTCAATGAGCAGTTCTTC.

Comments on this clone: This sample includes further DNA sequences coding for the same CDR3. The V and J genes are TRBV6-6 and TRBJ2-1; maybe TRBD2 (5 bases). The germline V gene encodes CDR1 MNHNY and CDR2 SVGAGI (reference sequence). Trimming left V 0 bases short and J 7 bases short, with 7 bases between. This CDR3 has 13 amino acids. Here the CDR3 DNA reads TGTGCCAGCAGTTACTCGTCGGGGAATGAGCAGTTCTTC. Its protein is CASSYSSGNEQFF.

The chain links TRBV9 to TRBJ2-5; D perhaps matches TRBD1 (6 bases). V lost 2 bases, J lost 3 bases, and 8 bases lay in between. Germline V CDR1 and CDR2: SGDLS, YYNGEE. The CDR3 consists of 13 residues. CDR3: CASSVGTKETQYF. Written as DNA, the CDR3 is TGTGCCAGCAGCGTGGGGACAAAAGAGACCCAGTACTTC.

The genes are TRBV7-9 and TRBJ1-2, with 7 bases lining up with TRBD1. With V trimmed by 5 bases and J by 8 bases, 8 bases remained unmatched. From germline, CDR1 is SEHNR and CDR2 FQNEAQ (reference sequence). There are 13 residues in the CDR3. The chain's CDR3 is CASSPGQTMGYTF. As DNA, the CDR3 is TGTGCCAGCAGCCCGGGACAGACTATGGGCTACACCTTC.

V and J are TRBV9 and TRBJ1-4, with D perhaps TRBD1 (6 bases). The V gene's germline CDR1 is SGDLS and CDR2 YYNGEE. Trimming shortened V by 4 bases and J by 6 bases, and 13 bases separated the two germline ends. This CDR3 region has 14 residues. CDR3 loop: CASSPGGPDEKLFF. The CDR3 bases are TGTGCCAGCAGCCCGGGGGGGCCTGATGAAAAACTGTTTTTT.

V is TRBV12-2 and J is TRBJ2-7. TRBV12-2 counts as a pseudogene. This CDR3 is built from 14 residues. CDR3 amino acids: CASRPPESSYEQYF. The CDR3 bases are TGTGCAAGTCGCCCGCCCGAAAGCTCCTACGAGCAGTACTTC.

The gene calls are TRBV27 and TRBJ2-3; maybe TRBD1 (6 bases). Germline CDR1 MNHEY, CDR2 SMNVEV (reference sequence). Trimming took 5 bases from V and 2 from J, leaving 14 bases between them. The CDR3 covers 15 residues. As DNA, the CDR3 is TGTGCCAGCAGTCTTCGACAGGACCTCACAGATACGCAGTATTTT. It is translated as CASSLRQDLTDTQYF.

The chain couples TRBV27 to TRBJ2-1; 8 bases are shared with TRBD2. The CDR3 loop spans 16 amino acids. The germline V gene encodes CDR1 MNHEY and CDR2 SMNVEV (reference sequence). J lost 4 bases, V lost 5 bases, and 10 bases had no gene match. The CDR3 DNA is TGTGCCAGCAGTATCTATCTTCGGGAGGGTTACAATGAGCAGTTCTTC. Amino acid sequence: CASSIYLREGYNEQFF.

V gene TRBV7-3 combines with J gene TRBJ2-3; D gene uncertain. Germline assignment: CDR1 SGHTA and CDR2 FQGTGA. Trimming shortened V by 0 bases and J by 6 bases, and 7 bases separated the two germline ends. The CDR3 has 13 amino acids. The CDR3 sequence is CASSLTRPDTQYF. Written as DNA, the CDR3 is TGTGCCAGCAGCTTAACCCGCCCCGATACGCAGTATTTT.